Shown below are 9 T cell receptor beta chains from a single sample sequenced in a study of blood T cell repertoires in COVID-19. Clones were sequenced by immunoSEQ multiplex PCR, and TCRdb holds only the in-frame ones, with some missing. Of 200,000 to 250,000 clones in the sample, about four fifths are singletons; the top ten hold about 10%. The sample taken for sequencing was peripheral blood. Source of these receptors: a woman older than 75 with acute or convalescent COVID-19.

The CDR3 DNA reads TGTGCCAGCAGCTTAGAGACAGTTACCTACGAGCAGTACTTC. It specifies CASSLETVTYEQYF. The chain combines TRBV7-8 with TRBJ2-7; D perhaps matches TRBD1 (5 bases). The CDR3 runs to 14 residues. Deletions cut 1 base from V and 2 bases from J, with 9 bases between. Germline-derived CDR1 and CDR2 are SGHVS and FQNEAQ.

The rearrangement links TRBV12-3 or TRBV12-4 to TRBJ1-1; no definite D call. The germline V and J ends were trimmed by 4 bases and 7 bases, with 10 bases remaining between them. The CDR3 extends over 12 amino acids. The DNA for the CDR3 is TGTGCCAGCAGTTCTCAGGTGGGTGAAGCTTTCTTT. Translating it yields CASSSQVGEAFF.

V is TRBV30 and J is TRBJ2-7, with 7 bases aligning to TRBD2. The ends lost 5 bases at V and 3 bases at J; junction bases unmatched: 22. CDR1 GTSNPN and CDR2 SVGIG come from the germline V gene (reference sequence). This CDR3 region has 18 residues. Written as DNA, the CDR3 is TGTGCCTGGGCCTCCACTATACTCCCGGGGGGAGCAGTCTACGAGCAGTACTTC. Protein sequence: CAWASTILPGGAVYEQYF. The variable domain in full, with the rest retrieved from reference TRBV30 and TRBJ2-7, is SQTIHQWPATLVQPVGSPLSLECTVEGTSNPNLYWYRQAAGRGLQLLFYSVGIGQISSEVPQNLSASRPQDRQFILSSKKLLLSDSGFYLCAWASTILPGGAVYEQYFGPGTRLTVT.

The V call is TRBV25-1, the J call TRBJ1-2; 8 bases agree with TRBD1. In germline, CDR1 is MGHDK, CDR2 SYGVNS. CDR3 length equals 15 residues. V lost 4 bases to trimming and J lost 8 bases; unmatched junction nucleotides: 12. The CDR3 nucleotides read TGTGCCAGCAGTGCCGCAGGGACAGGAGGGGGAGGCTACACCTTC. This gives the protein CASSAAGTGGGGYTF.

The rearrangement links TRBV19 to TRBJ1-2, with TRBD1 identical over 7 bases. The CDR3 sequence is 17 residues long. Germline V gene sequence: CDR1 LNHDA, CDR2 SQIVND (reference sequence). The ends lost 0 bases at V and 0 bases at J; junction bases unmatched: 7. CDR3 DNA: TGTGCCAGTAGTATAGATCCCTGGACAGGTGCTAACTATGGCTACACCTTC. Its protein is CASSIDPWTGANYGYTF.

The chain uses TRBV30 and TRBJ1-3, with TRBD1 as a possible D gene (6 bases). The CDR3 is 17 residues long. V was cut by 0 bases and J by 4 bases, with 19 bases left in between. CDR1 GTSNPN and CDR2 SVGIG come from the germline V gene (reference sequence). CDR3 loop: CAWSVWSAGAGGNTIYF. The CDR3 DNA is TGTGCCTGGAGTGTATGGTCGGCGGGGGCTGGGGGAAACACCATATATTTT.

The genes are TRBV21-1 and TRBJ2-7; the table's D call, TRBD1, was not checked against the DNA. TRBV21-1 is termed a pseudogene. The CDR3 consists of 14 residues. CDR3: CASSDGHGAYEQYF. As DNA, the CDR3 is TGTGCCAGCAGCGATGGACATGGGGCCTACGAGCAGTACTTC.

The chain couples TRBV19 to TRBJ2-3; the D gene is possibly TRBD2 (5 bases). Germline V gene data show CDR1 as LNHDA and CDR2 as SQIVND (reference sequence). Between the trimmed V and J ends, which lost 3 bases and 8 bases, there was a span of 15 bases. The CDR3 consists of 14 residues. The CDR3 DNA follows: TGTGCCAGTAGTATTCAGTCGTGGGCGGGTACGCAGTATTTT. Translation gives CASSIQSWAGTQYF.

The genes are TRBV4-1 and TRBJ2-5, with 7 bases aligning to TRBD2. The CDR3 totals 16 residues. After removal of 3 bases from V and 3 bases from J, the junction contained 10 bases not matched to a gene. The germline CDR1 and CDR2 sequences are MGHRA and YSYEKL. The CDR3 loop is CASSHPTGDYKETQYF. CDR3 in DNA: TGCGCCAGCAGCCATCCAACTGGGGACTATAAAGAGACCCAGTACTTC.